Following are 14 T cell receptor beta chains from one sample sequenced in a study of T cells after somatic rescue of genetic block. The repertoire was sequenced with immunoSEQ multiplex PCR; TCRdb's copy has only in-frame clones and lacks some. The sample holds over 95,000 clones, about 90% seen once. Sequences were obtained from peripheral blood mononuclear cells (PBMCs). All receptors derive from a woman aged 18-29 years.

V is TRBV5-6 and J is TRBJ1-3; D is ambiguous. The CDR3 extends over 17 amino acids. Germline CDR1 and CDR2: SGHDT and YYEEEE. With 4 bases removed from V and 0 bases from J, the gap between germline ends came to 17 bases. The DNA for the CDR3 is TGTGCCAGCAGCGTTACGAAGGCCTGGCACTCTGGAAACACCATATATTTT. Amino acids: CASSVTKAWHSGNTIYF.

This clone was recorded only once. The chain couples TRBV5-8 to TRBJ1-5; D might be TRBD1 (5 bases). Germline CDR1 SGHTS, CDR2 YDEGEE. CDR3 size: 14 residues. Trimming shortened V by 9 bases and J by 1 base, and 14 bases separated the two germline ends. CDR3 amino acids: CATSGRASNQPQHF. Here the CDR3 DNA reads TGTGCCACGTCCGGCAGGGCGAGCAATCAGCCCCAGCATTTT.

The CDR3 loop reads CASSRGSRAGTDTQYF. Here the CDR3 DNA reads TGTGCCAGCAGCCGGGGTAGCAGAGCAGGCACAGATACGCAGTATTTT. The chain employs TRBV11-2 and TRBJ2-3, with a weak D call TRBD2 (5 bases). Between the trimmed V and J ends, which lost 5 bases and 1 base, there was a span of 16 bases. Germline V gene data show CDR1 as SGHAT and CDR2 as FQNNGV. The CDR3 runs 16 residues. Using reference TRBV11-2 and TRBJ2-3 for the parts outside the CDR3, the full variable domain is EAGVAQSPRYKIIEKRQSVAFWCNPISGHATLYWYQQILGQGPKLLIQFQNNGVVDDSQLPKDRFSAERLKGVDSTLKIQPAKLEDSAVYLCASSRGSRAGTDTQYFGPGTRLTVL.

The V gene is TRBV9, the J gene TRBJ2-1; 12 nucleotides agree with TRBD2. Per the germline V gene, CDR1 is SGDLS and CDR2 is YYNGEE. After removal of 3 bases from V and 6 bases from J, the junction contained 13 bases not matched to a gene. CDR3 length equals 18 residues. CDR3 in DNA: TGTGCCAGCAGCGCCCGACTAGCGGGGGCCCTAGGGCGCAATGAGCAGTTCTTC. This sequence encodes CASSARLAGALGRNEQFF.

J is TRBJ2-7 and V is TRBV7-9; possible D gene TRBD1, 6 bases. From germline, CDR1 is SEHNR and CDR2 FQNEAQ (reference sequence). This CDR3 contains 13 residues. V lost 4 bases and J lost 5, with 12 bases in between. CDR3 nucleotides: TGTGCCAGCAGCTCAAGACAGGCAAACGAGCAGTACTTC. Protein product: CASSSRQANEQYF.

The chain has TRBV7-9 and TRBJ2-7; no clear D gene. The CDR3 contains 11 residues. CDR1 and CDR2 (germline): SEHNR, FQNEAQ (reference sequence). Deletions cut 5 bases from V and 6 bases from J, with 8 bases between. The CDR3 sequence: CASSASVEQYF. The CDR3 nucleotides read TGTGCCAGCAGCGCCTCCGTCGAGCAGTACTTC.

This chain joins TRBV2 and TRBJ1-1; D is unresolved. This CDR3 has 14 residues. The ends were cut back, 4 bases at V and 4 bases at J, with 13 bases in the middle. Germline loops: CDR1 SNHLY, CDR2 FYNNEI. CDR3 protein: CASSGEGRFTEAFF. CDR3 coding DNA: TGTGCCAGCAGTGGTGAGGGAAGGTTCACTGAAGCTTTCTTT.

The rearrangement joins TRBV2 to TRBJ2-1; a possible D gene is TRBD1 (6 bases). Trimming took 0 bases from V and 12 from J, leaving 18 bases between them. CDR1 is SNHLY, CDR2 FYNNEI, per germline. The CDR3 has 15 residues. CDR3 sequence (DNA): TGTGCCAGCAGTGAAGCTATGCCAGGGGAGTTCGGGCAGTTCTTC. Its translation: CASSEAMPGEFGQFF.

The V gene is TRBV19, the J gene TRBJ1-1; possible D gene TRBD1, 6 bases. Looked up from germline, CDR1 is LNHDA and CDR2 is SQIVND (reference sequence). The CDR3 is 13 amino acids. V was clipped by 3 bases and J by 9 bases, with 14 bases between them. DNA for the CDR3: TGTGCCAGTAGTATTACAGGGCAGGGTAAAGCTTTCTTT. Its protein is CASSITGQGKAFF.

The rearrangement uses TRBV6-5 and TRBJ1-1, with D maybe TRBD1 (5 bases). Germline-derived CDR1 and CDR2 are MNHEY and SVGAGI. This CDR3 is 16 amino acids long. Trimming removed 2 bases from V and 1 base from J, with 14 bases in between. This CDR3 is CASSYVRQQPNTEAFF. CDR3 coding DNA: TGTGCCAGCAGTTACGTCCGACAGCAGCCGAACACTGAAGCTTTCTTT.

The CDR3 DNA follows: TGTGCCGCCGGGACTAGCGATAGTTATGAGCAGTTCTTC. Translating gives CAAGTSDSYEQFF. The genes are TRBV10-3 and TRBJ2-1, with TRBD2 matching 10 bases. This CDR3 is built from 13 residues. The trim removed 11 bases at V and 8 bases at J, leaving 9 bases unmatched. Looked up from germline, CDR1 is ENHRY and CDR2 is SYGVKD.

The V and J genes are TRBV6-1 and TRBJ2-7; a possible D gene is TRBD2 (5 bases). Germline V gene data show CDR1 as MNHNS and CDR2 as SASEGT. The CDR3 is 13 residues long. V shed 1 base and J shed 6 bases, with 10 bases lying between them. The CDR3 spells CASSEGLALEQYF. As DNA, the CDR3 is TGTGCCAGCAGTGAAGGGCTAGCTCTCGAGCAGTACTTC.

The chain links TRBV2 to TRBJ2-1; no clear D. The CDR3 extends over 10 amino acids. V lost 6 bases and J lost 9, with 6 bases in between. Germline CDR1 and CDR2: SNHLY and FYNNEI. The CDR3 nucleotides read TGTGCCAGCAGCGGATTTGAGCAGTTCTTC. Translation gives CASSGFEQFF.

The V call is TRBV30, the J call TRBJ1-6; TRBD1 aligns across 7 bases. There are 12 residues in the CDR3. V shed 3 bases and J 13 bases; nucleotides not matched to a gene: 6. Germline loops: CDR1 GTSNPN, CDR2 SVGIG (reference sequence). The CDR3 DNA follows: TGTGCCTGGAGCGGTGGAGGGGGCCCCCTCCACTTT. The encoded protein is CAWSGGGGPLHF.